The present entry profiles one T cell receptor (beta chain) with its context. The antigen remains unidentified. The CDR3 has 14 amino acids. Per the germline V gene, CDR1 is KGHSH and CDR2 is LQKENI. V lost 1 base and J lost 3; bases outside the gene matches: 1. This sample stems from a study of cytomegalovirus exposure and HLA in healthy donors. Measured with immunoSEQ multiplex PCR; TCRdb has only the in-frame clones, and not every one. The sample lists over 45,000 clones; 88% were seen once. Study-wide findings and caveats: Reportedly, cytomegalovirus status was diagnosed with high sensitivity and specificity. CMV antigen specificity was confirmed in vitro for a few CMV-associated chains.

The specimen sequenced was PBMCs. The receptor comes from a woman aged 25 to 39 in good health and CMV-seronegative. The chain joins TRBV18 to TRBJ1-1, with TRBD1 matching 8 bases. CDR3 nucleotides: TGTGCCAGCTCACCACTGGACAGGGACACTGAAGCTTTCTTT. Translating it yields CASSPLDRDTEAFF. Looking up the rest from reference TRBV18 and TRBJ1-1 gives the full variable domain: NAGVMQNPRHLVRRRGQEARLRCSPMKGHSHVYWYRQLPEEGLKFMVYLQKENIIDESGMPKERFSAEFPKEGPSILRIQQVVRGDSAAYFCASSPLDRDTEAFFGQGTRLTVV.